This TCR beta chain was captured in a study of neurological immune-mediated disorders. TCRdb reprocessed the 5' RACE reads with MiXCR, giving one entry per CDR3 protein. The sample shows approximately 100,000 distinct CDR3 sequences, under 14% of them seen only once. Time point given: longitudinal time-point 3. Looked up from germline, CDR1 is SGHRS and CDR2 is YFSETQ. The CDR3 consists of 15 residues. Between the trimmed V and J ends, which lost 0 bases and 1 base, there was a span of 10 bases. The table lists this clonotype with many counts. V usage is TRBV5-1 and J usage is TRBJ1-1; maybe TRBD1 (6 bases). The source of this sequence is a female donor with HTLV-1-associated myelopathy (HAM/TSP). Sequencing was done on a sample of PBMCs. This chain's CDR3 is CASSLAKGQNTEAFF. DNA of the CDR3: TGCGCCAGCAGCTTGGCAAAGGGACAGAACACTGAAGCTTTCTTT.